This T cell receptor beta chain was identified during a study of T cell responses to AZD1222 COVID-19 vaccine. Broader study findings: The number of AZD1222 recipients seropositive at baseline was only five or six. Females made up more of the donors, who were largely white British, and clonal diversity may have come out too low.

This CDR3 contains 14 residues. The V and J ends lost 0 bases and 5 bases respectively, with 10 bases between them. Germline V gene sequence: CDR1 MNHEY, CDR2 SVGAGI. A word on this clone: Its specificity is unknown.

The method was immunoSEQ multiplex PCR; TCRdb's version includes in-frame clones alone and lacks a portion of them. The profile covers roughly 100,000 clones, with about 92% appearing a single time and about 1.2% taken by the ten largest. This chain uses TRBV6-5 with TRBJ2-5; D is unresolved. The source was peripheral blood, collected on day 0 of AZD1222 vaccination. The sequence was obtained from an adult in good health. This CDR3 is CASSYSAEQETQYF. In DNA, the CDR3 is TGTGCCAGCAGTTACTCCGCCGAACAGGAGACCCAGTACTTC.